This T cell receptor (beta chain) is from a study of blood T cell repertoires in COVID-19. Whole-study context: Some COVID-19 samples were acute and others convalescent; all came from the United States, Italy and Spain. T cells, B-cell-depleted T cells, or PBMCs supplied cDNA or gDNA.

The CDR3 spans 14 residues. V was cut by 10 bases and J by 2 bases, with 17 bases left in between. Looked up from germline, CDR1 is MDHEN and CDR2 is SYDVKM. As originally analysed: Scientists estimated how many nucleated cells there were by amplifying reference gene primers. Assay: immunoSEQ multiplex PCR; the TCRdb copy retains only in-frame clones and omits some. That table supplies the V and J calls and clone size; D and trimming were determined from the DNA. The sample consists of approximately 100,000 clones, around nine tenths of them appearing once. The sequence was collected from a human donor in a cohort sampled during active COVID-19. The chain employs TRBV28 and TRBJ1-2; D is undetermined. Source material: peripheral blood. As DNA, the CDR3 is TGTGCCACCCCGAGAGGCAGCGACAACTATGGCTACACCTTC. Protein product: CATPRGSDNYGYTF.